The TCR beta chain described here comes from a study of graft-versus-host responses after intestinal transplantation. The data were produced by immunoSEQ multiplex PCR, yet TCRdb's version contains in-frame clones alone and is incomplete. The table shows about 25,000 clones, with 82% occurring only once. Concerning this clone itself: Its target is not known.

The CDR3 runs 13 residues. Deletions cut 3 bases from V and 4 bases from J, with 10 bases between. Germline V gene lookup returns CDR1 LNHDA and CDR2 SQIVND (reference sequence). The source of this sequence is a human donor who was the organ donor for an intestinal transplant. Sequencing used unstimulated CD8+ T cells sorted from spleen or lymph node cells, obtained before transplant. The gene calls are TRBV19 and TRBJ2-7, with D tentatively TRBD1 (6 bases). CDR3 residues: CASSIGTSYEQYF. The CDR3 nucleotides are TGTGCCAGTAGTATCGGGACAAGTTACGAGCAGTACTTC.